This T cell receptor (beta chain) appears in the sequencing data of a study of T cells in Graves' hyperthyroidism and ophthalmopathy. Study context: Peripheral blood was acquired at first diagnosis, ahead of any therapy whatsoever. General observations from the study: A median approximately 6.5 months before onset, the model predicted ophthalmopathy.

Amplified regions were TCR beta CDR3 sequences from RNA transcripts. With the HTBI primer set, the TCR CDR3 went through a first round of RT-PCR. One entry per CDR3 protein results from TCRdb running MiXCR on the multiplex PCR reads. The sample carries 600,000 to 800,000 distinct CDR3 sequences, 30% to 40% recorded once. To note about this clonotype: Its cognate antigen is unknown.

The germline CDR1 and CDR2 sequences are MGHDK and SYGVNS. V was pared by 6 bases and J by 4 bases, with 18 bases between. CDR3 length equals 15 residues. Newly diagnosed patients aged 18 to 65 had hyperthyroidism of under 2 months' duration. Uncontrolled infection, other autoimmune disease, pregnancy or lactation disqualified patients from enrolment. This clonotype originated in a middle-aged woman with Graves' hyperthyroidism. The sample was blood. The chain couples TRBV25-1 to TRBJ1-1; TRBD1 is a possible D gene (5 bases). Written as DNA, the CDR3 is TGTGCCAGCAGCCCTAGACAGACCCTGGGCACTGAAGCTTTCTTT. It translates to CASSPRQTLGTEAFF.